The T cell receptor (beta chain) described here comes from a study of blood T cell repertoires in COVID-19. Background on the study: Samples of COVID-19 (acute and convalescent) were obtained from the United States, Italy and Spain.

Trimming removed 7 bases from V and 3 bases from J; junction bases left unmatched: 12. The CDR3 sequence is 16 residues long. Germline V gene data show CDR1 as LNHDA and CDR2 as SQIVND (reference sequence). Here immunoSEQ multiplex PCR was the method, and the copy in TCRdb shows in-frame clones only, minus some. The table lists around 200,000 clones, just under 90% of them singletons. Clinical history as reported by participants underpinned cohort assignment. The sequence was collected from a man aged 30-40 years who had recovered from COVID-19. The J gene is TRBJ1-2, the V gene TRBV19; 9 positions agree with TRBD1. The material sequenced was PBMCs or T cells enriched from blood (not recorded which). The CDR3 DNA follows: TGTGCCAGTACCGATACAGGGACAGGGCCTTACTATGGCTACACCTTC. Its protein is CASTDTGTGPYYGYTF.